Listed below are T cell receptor beta chains from one sample, sequenced in a study of tumor and adjacent non-tumor tissue in lung cancer. One entry per CDR3 protein, called by TCRdb with MiXCR from the multiplex PCR reads. The table includes 65,000 to 75,000 distinct CDR3 sequences, about 77% detected once. The source material was distant non-tumor lung tissue. Receptor source: a man between 60 and 75 years old with non-small cell lung cancer. The CDR3 runs from the conserved cysteine through the conserved F or W. A D gene is named only where the DNA matches it firmly. Expanded clones get a size class; other rows say once, few or many, or leave the size out.

j_call v_call d_call clone_size cdr3_aa cdr3_nt
TRBJ2-7 TRBV6-1 NA NA CASSERVGRRVYERYF TGTGCCAGCAGTGAAAGGGTAGGGCGGAGGGTTTACGAGCGATACTTC
TRBJ2-7 TRBV7-8 TRBD1 NA CASSKTTGNHERYF TGTGCCAGTAGCAAAACGACAGGGAATCACGAGCGGTACTTC
TRBJ1-4 TRBV6-1 NA many CASSDDGLIGEKLFF TGTGCCAGCAGTGACGACGGGCTTATTGGTGAAAAACTGTTTTTT
TRBJ2-3 TRBV14 NA NA CASNRSPGRQYF TGTGCCAGCAACCGCTCCCCGGGTAGGCAGTATTTT
TRBJ2-1 TRBV2 TRBD2 NA CTSREGRGGSGNNEQFF TGTACCAGCAGAGAGGGCCGGGGCGGGAGTGGAAACAATGAGCAGTTCTTC
TRBJ2-7 TRBV4-1 NA NA CASRQGHGDTYEHYF TGCGCCAGCAGACAAGGCCACGGGGACACCTACGAGCACTACTTC
TRBJ2-7 TRBV29-1 NA NA CSVEDRGTIFEQYF TGCAGCGTTGAAGATAGGGGGACTATTTTCGAGCAGTATTTC
TRBJ2-3 TRBV7-6 NA NA CASSPRWGLADFTDTQYF TGTGCCAGCAGCCCCAGGTGGGGGCTAGCGGACTTCACAGATACGCAGTATTTT
TRBJ1-4 TRBV5-6 TRBD1 NA CASSSRTGARSNGKLLF TGTGCCAGCAGCTCCAGGACAGGGGCCCGAAGTAATGGAAAACTGCTTTTT
TRBJ2-4 TRBV6-2/TRBV6-3 TRBD2 NA CASSCAGGLAKNIQYF TGTGCCAGCAGTTGTGCGGGGGGATTAGCCAAAAACATTCAGTACTTC
TRBJ2-7 TRBV4-1 NA many CASSQDRWLNSYEQYF TGCGCCAGCAGCCAAGATAGATGGCTGAACTCCTACGAGCAGTACTTC
TRBJ2-7 TRBV10-3 NA NA CTIRGRRDTTDEQYF TGTACCATCAGAGGGAGGAGAGACACCACAGACGAGCAGTACTTC
TRBJ1-1 TRBV6-5 NA many CASSSLQSPLLAFF TGTGCCAGCAGTTCCTTACAGTCCCCGCTGTTGGCTTTCTTT
TRBJ2-7 TRBV28 TRBD2 many CASSPTSGNRYEQYF TGTGCCAGCAGCCCTACTAGCGGGAACAGGTACGAGCAGTACTTC
TRBJ2-3 TRBV19 NA NA CASREGIASTDTQYF TGTGCCAGTAGGGAGGGGATAGCCAGCACAGATACGCAGTATTTT